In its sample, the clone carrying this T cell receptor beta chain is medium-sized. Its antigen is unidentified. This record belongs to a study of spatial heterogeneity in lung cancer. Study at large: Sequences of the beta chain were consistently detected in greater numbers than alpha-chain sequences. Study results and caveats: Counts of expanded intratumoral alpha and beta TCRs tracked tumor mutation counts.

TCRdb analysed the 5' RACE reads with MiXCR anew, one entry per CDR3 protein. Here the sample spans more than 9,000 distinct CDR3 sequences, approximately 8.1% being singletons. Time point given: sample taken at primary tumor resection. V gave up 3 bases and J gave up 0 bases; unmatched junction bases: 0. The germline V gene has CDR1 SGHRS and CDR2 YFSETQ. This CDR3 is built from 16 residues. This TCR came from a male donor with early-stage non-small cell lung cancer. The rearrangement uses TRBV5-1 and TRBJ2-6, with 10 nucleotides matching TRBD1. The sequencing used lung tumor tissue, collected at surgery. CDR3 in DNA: TGCGCCAGCAGCTGGACAGGGGGCTCTGGGGCCAACGTCCTGACTTTC. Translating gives CASSWTGGSGANVLTF.